This T cell receptor beta chain was recovered during a study of cytomegalovirus exposure and HLA in healthy donors. Overall study results and limits: An assumption of roughly uniform sequencing depth across donors underlay the presence/absence analyses.

With regard to this clone: The antigen is unknown.

Donors had nominal health at sampling but likely had unrecorded immune exposures. Amplification used 60 Vbeta primers and 13 Jbeta primers. Clones were sequenced by immunoSEQ multiplex PCR, and TCRdb holds only the in-frame ones, with some missing. The specimen's table records some 110,000 clones. The sample taken for sequencing was PBMCs. This receptor was identified in a man aged 25-40 years in good health and CMV-seronegative.

This CDR3 reads CASSYSGRYETQYF. The CDR3, as DNA: TGTGCCAGCAGTTACTCGGGGCGTTATGAGACCCAGTACTTC. The chain joins TRBV6-5 to TRBJ2-5; the D gene is possibly TRBD1 (5 bases). V lost 0 bases to trimming and J lost 5 bases, with 10 bases between them. The CDR3 spans 14 residues. The germline V gene has CDR1 MNHEY and CDR2 SVGAGI.